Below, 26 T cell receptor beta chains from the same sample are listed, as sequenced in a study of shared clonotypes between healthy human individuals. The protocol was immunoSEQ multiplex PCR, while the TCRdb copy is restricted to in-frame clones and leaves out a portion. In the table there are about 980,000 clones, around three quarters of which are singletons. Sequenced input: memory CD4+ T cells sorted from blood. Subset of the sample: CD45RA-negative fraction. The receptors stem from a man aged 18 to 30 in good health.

Here the CDR3 reads CASSFLAGVPSEQYF. CDR3 DNA: TGCGCCAGCAGCTTTTTAGCGGGAGTTCCGTCCGAGCAGTACTTC. The chain recombines TRBV5-1 with TRBJ2-7; 9 nucleotides align to TRBD2. CDR1 is SGHRS and CDR2 is YFSETQ in the germline V gene. The V gene end was trimmed by 2 bases and the J gene end by 6 bases; junction bases not matched to a gene: 9. The CDR3 has 15 amino acids.

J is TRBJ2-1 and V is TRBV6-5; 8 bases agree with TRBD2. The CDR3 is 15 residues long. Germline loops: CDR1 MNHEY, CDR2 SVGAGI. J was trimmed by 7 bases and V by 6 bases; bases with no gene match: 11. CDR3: CASRPTGLVSNEQFF. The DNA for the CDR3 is TGTGCCAGCAGACCTACGGGACTAGTTTCGAATGAGCAGTTCTTC.

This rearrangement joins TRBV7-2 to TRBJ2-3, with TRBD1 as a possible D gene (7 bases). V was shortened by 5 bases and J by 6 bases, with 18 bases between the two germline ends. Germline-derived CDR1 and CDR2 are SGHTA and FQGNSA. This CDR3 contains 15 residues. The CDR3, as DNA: TGTGCCAGCAGCCCCCGGACAGGCGCGGGGGATACGCAGTATTTT. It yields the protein CASSPRTGAGDTQYF.

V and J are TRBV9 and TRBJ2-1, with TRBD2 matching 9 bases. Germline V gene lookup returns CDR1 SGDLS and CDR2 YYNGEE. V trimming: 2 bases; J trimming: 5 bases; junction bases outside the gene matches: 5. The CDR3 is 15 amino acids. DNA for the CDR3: TGTGCCAGCAGCGTCGCGGGAGGGGCTAACAATGAGCAGTTCTTC. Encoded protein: CASSVAGGANNEQFF.

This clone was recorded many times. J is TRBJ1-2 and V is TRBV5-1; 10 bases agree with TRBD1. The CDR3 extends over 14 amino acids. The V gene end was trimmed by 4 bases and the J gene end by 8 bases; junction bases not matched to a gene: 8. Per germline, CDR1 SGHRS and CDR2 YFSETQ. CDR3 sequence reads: CASSRGQGVEGYTF. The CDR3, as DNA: TGCGCCAGCAGCCGTGGACAGGGGGTCGAAGGCTACACCTTC.

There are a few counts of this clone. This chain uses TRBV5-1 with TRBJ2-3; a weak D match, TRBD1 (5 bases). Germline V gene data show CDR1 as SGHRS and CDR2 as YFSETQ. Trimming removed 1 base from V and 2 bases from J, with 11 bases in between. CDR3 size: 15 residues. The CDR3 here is CASSLPQGPTDTQYF. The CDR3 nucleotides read TGCGCCAGCAGCTTGCCCCAGGGCCCCACAGATACGCAGTATTTT.

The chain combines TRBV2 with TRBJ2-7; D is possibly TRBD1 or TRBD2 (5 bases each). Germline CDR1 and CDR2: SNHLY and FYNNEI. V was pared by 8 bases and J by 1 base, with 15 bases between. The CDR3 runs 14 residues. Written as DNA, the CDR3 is TGTGCCAGCCACCGGGACCAAGGATCCTACGAGCAGTACTTC. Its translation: CASHRDQGSYEQYF.

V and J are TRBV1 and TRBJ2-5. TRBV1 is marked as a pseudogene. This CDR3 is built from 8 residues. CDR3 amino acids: CTQETQYF. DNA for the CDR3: TGCACTCAAGAGACCCAGTACTTC.

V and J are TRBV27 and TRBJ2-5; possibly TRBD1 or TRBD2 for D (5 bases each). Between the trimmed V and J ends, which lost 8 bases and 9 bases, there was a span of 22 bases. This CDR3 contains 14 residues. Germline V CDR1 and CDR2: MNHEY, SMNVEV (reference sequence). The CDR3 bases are TGTGCCAGCGGCAGTGGTGGGGGAGCAGGGCCCCAGTACTTC. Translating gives CASGSGGGAGPQYF.

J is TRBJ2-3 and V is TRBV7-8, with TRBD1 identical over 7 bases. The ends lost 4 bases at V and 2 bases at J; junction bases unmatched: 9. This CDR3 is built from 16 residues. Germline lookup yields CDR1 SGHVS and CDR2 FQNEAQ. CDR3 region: CASSSTGLRATDTQYF. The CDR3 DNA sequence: TGTGCCAGCAGCTCGACAGGGTTGAGGGCCACAGATACGCAGTATTTT.

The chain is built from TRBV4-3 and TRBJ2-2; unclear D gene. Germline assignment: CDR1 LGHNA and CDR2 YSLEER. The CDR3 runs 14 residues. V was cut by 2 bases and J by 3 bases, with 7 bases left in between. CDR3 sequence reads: CASSQSRDTGELFF. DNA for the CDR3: TGCGCCAGCAGCCAAAGCCGAGACACCGGGGAGCTGTTTTTT.

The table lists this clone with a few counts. Here the CDR3 reads CSAREGGNQPQHF. The CDR3 DNA sequence: TGCAGCGCCAGGGAGGGAGGCAATCAGCCCCAGCATTTT. The rearrangement joins TRBV29-1 to TRBJ1-5; tentatively, D is TRBD1 (5 bases). There are 13 residues in the CDR3. The germline CDR1 and CDR2 sequences are SQVTM and ANQGSEA. The germline V and J ends were trimmed by 7 bases and 2 bases, with 12 bases remaining between them. Full variable domain (remainder filled in from reference TRBV29-1 and TRBJ1-5): SAVISQKPSRDICQRGTSLTIQCQVDSQVTMMFWYRQQPGQSLTLIATANQGSEATYESGFVIDKFPISRPNLTFSTLTVSNMSPEDSSIYLCSAREGGNQPQHFGDGTRLSIL.

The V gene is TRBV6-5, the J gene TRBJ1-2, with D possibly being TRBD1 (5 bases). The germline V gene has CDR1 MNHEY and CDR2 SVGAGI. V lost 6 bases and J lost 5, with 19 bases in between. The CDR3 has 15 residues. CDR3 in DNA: TGTGCCAGCAGAGCCGAATCCCCAGGGCGGTATGGCTACACCTTC. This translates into CASRAESPGRYGYTF.

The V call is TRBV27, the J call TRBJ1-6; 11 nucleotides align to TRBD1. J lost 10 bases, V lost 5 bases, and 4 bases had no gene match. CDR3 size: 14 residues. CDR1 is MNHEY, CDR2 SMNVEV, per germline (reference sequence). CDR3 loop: CASSQDRGRSPLHF. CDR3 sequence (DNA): TGTGCCAGCAGTCAGGACAGGGGGCGGTCACCCCTCCACTTT.

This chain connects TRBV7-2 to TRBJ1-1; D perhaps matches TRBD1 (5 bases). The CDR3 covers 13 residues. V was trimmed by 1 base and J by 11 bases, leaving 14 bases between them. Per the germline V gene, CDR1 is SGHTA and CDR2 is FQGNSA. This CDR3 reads CASSLDRGLEAFF. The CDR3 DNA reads TGTGCCAGCAGCTTAGATCGGGGCCTGGAGGCTTTCTTT.

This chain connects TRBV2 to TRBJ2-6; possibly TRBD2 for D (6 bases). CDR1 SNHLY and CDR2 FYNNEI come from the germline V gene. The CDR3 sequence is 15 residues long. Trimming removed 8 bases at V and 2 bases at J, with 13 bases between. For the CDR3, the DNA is TGTGCCAGCGCCGGGAGACTAGCTGGGGCCAACGTCCTGACTTTC. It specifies CASAGRLAGANVLTF.

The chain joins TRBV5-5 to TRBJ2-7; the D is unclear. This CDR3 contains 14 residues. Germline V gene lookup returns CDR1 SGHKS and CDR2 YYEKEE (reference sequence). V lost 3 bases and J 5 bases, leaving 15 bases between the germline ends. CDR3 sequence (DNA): TGTGCCAGCAGCTCTTTATGGCCGGCCGACGAGCAGTACTTC. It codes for CASSSLWPADEQYF.

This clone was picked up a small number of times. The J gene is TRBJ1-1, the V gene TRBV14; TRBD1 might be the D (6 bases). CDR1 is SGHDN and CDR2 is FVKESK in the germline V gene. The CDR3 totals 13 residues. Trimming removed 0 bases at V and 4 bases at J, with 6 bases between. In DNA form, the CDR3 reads TGTGCCAGCAGCCAAGAACAGGGCACTGAAGCTTTCTTT. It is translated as CASSQEQGTEAFF.

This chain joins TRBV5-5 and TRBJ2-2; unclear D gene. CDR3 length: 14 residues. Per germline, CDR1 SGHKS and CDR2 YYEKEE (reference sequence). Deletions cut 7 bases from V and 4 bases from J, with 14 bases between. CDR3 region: CASSHVGPTGELFF. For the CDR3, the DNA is TGTGCCAGCTCTCATGTAGGGCCCACCGGGGAGCTGTTTTTT.

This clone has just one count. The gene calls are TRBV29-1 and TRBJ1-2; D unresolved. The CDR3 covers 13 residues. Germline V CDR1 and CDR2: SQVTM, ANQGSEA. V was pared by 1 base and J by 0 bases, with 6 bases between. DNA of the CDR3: TGCAGCGTTGAAGGCGGTGCTAACTATGGCTACACCTTC. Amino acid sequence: CSVEGGANYGYTF.

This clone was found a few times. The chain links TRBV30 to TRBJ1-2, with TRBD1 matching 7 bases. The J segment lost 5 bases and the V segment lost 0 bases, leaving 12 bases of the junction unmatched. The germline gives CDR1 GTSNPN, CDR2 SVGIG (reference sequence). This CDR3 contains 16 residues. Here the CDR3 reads CAWSVTAWDSVYGYTF. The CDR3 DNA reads TGTGCCTGGAGTGTAACTGCGTGGGACAGCGTATATGGCTACACCTTC.

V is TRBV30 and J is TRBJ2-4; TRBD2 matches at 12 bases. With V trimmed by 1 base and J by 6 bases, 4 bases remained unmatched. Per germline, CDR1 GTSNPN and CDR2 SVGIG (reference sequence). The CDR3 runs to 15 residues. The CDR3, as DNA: TGTGCCTGGAGTGGACTAGCGGGAGCGGGAAACATTCAGTACTTC. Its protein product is CAWSGLAGAGNIQYF.

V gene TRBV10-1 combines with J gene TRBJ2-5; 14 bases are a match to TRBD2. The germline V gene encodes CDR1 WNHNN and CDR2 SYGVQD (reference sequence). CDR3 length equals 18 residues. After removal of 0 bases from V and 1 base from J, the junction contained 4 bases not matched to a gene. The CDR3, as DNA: TGCGCCAGCAGTGAGTCGACTAGCGGGGGGGTCCTCCAAGAGACCCAGTACTTC. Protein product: CASSESTSGGVLQETQYF.

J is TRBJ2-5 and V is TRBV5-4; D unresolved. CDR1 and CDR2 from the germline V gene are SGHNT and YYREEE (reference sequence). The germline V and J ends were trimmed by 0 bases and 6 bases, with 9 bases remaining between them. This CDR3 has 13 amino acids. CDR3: CASSLDWAQTQYF. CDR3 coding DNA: TGTGCCAGCAGCTTGGATTGGGCGCAGACCCAGTACTTC.

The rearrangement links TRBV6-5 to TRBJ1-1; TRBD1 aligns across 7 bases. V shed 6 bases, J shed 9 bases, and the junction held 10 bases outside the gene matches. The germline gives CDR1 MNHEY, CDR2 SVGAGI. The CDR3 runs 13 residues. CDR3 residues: CASRPDRSNQAFF. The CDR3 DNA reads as TGTGCCAGCAGACCGGACAGGTCTAATCAAGCTTTCTTT.

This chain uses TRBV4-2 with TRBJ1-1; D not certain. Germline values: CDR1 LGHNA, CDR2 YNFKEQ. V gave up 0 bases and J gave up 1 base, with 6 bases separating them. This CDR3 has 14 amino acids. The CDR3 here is CASSQDFTNTEAFF. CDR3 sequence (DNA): TGTGCCAGCAGCCAAGATTTCACGAACACTGAAGCTTTCTTT.